This entry lists 12 T cell receptor beta chains sequenced from one sample in a study of beta chain features in type 1 diabetes. Study-level findings and limits: For Type 1 diabetes patients, all four CD4+ subsets carried TCRB CDR3s that were moderately but significantly shorter.

Their antigens are not known. Every bit of the isolated RNA underwent reverse transcription, so sequencing read expressed TCRB transcripts. Using immunoSEQ multiplex PCR, the repertoire was profiled, and TCRdb retains in-frame clones only, with some absent. Of 250,000 to 300,000 clones in the sample, roughly an eighth are singletons; the top ten hold less than 0.02%. Sequenced material: naive CD4+ T cells from blood. These TCRs come from a man aged 25 to 40 with type 1 diabetes.

This clone was counted only a few times. V gene TRBV7-9 combines with J gene TRBJ2-7; 9 bases fit TRBD1. CDR1 is SEHNR and CDR2 is FQNEAQ in the germline V gene (reference sequence). The CDR3 extends over 13 amino acids. J lost 2 bases, V lost 5 bases, and 1 base had no gene match. The CDR3 DNA reads TGTGCCAGCAGCCGACAGGGGGCCTACGAGCAGTACTTC. Its protein is CASSRQGAYEQYF. The entire variable domain, with the rest obtained from reference TRBV7-9 and TRBJ2-7, is as follows: DTGVSQNPRHKITKRGQNVTFRCDPISEHNRLYWYRQTLGQGPEFLTYFQNEAQLEKSRLLSDRFSAERPKGSFSTLEIQRTEQGDSAMYLCASSRQGAYEQYFGPGTRLTVT.

This clone was detected only a few times. V usage is TRBV9 and J usage is TRBJ2-1; 7 bases match TRBD2. This CDR3 has 13 residues. V was pared by 4 bases and J by 4 bases, with 2 bases of the junction left unmatched. Germline CDR1 reads SGDLS; CDR2 reads YYNGEE. The CDR3 DNA follows: TGTGCCAGCAGCCAAGCGGGGTACAATGAGCAGTTCTTC. It specifies CASSQAGYNEQFF.

In this sample, this clone turned up a few times. V and J are TRBV27 and TRBJ2-3, with D possibly TRBD1 on 5 matching bases. Trimming pared 3 bases from V and 2 bases from J, leaving 21 bases between. CDR1 is MNHEY and CDR2 is SMNVEV in the germline V gene (reference sequence). This CDR3 has 18 residues. CDR3 sequence (DNA): TGTGCCAGCAGTTTCGCCGCTTGGGGCGATACCTCCACAGATACGCAGTATTTT. It codes for CASSFAAWGDTSTDTQYF.

The chain uses TRBV10-3 and TRBJ1-1, with a weak D call TRBD1 (5 bases). V was trimmed by 3 bases and J by 1 base, leaving 9 bases between them. The germline gives CDR1 ENHRY, CDR2 SYGVKD. The length of the CDR3 is 14 residues. CDR3 nucleotides: TGTGCCATCAGTGATGACAGAGCGAACACTGAAGCTTTCTTT. It translates to CAISDDRANTEAFF.

The chain carries TRBV19 and TRBJ1-1, with a weak D call TRBD1 (5 bases). Germline CDR1 reads LNHDA; CDR2 reads SQIVND (reference sequence). The CDR3 runs to 15 residues. Trimming left V 1 base short and J 5 bases short, with 14 bases between. In DNA, the CDR3 is TGTGCCAGTAGTATAGCGGGGGGAATCGGAACTGAAGCTTTCTTT. Translation: CASSIAGGIGTEAFF.

This chain connects TRBV29-1 to TRBJ1-1; 9 nucleotides align to TRBD1. V shed 3 bases, J shed 11 bases, and the junction held 7 bases outside the gene matches. The CDR3 totals 12 residues. Germline V CDR1 and CDR2: SQVTM, ANQGSEA. CDR3 DNA sequence: TGCAGCGTTGACCCGGGACAGGGAGATGCTTTCTTT. Translation gives CSVDPGQGDAFF.

V is TRBV25-1 and J is TRBJ1-1, with a possible D match to TRBD1 (6 bases). CDR1 and CDR2 from the germline V gene are MGHDK and SYGVNS. This CDR3 is 13 amino acids long. Trimming removed 2 bases from V and 11 bases from J, with 15 bases in between. The CDR3, as DNA: TGTGCCAGCAGTGAACCTCACAGGGTCGGGGCTTTCTTT. This codes for CASSEPHRVGAFF.

The chain links TRBV7-2 to TRBJ2-5; tentatively, D is TRBD1 (5 bases). Germline CDR1 and CDR2: SGHTA and FQGNSA. The V gene lost 5 bases and the J gene lost 5 bases, with 15 bases spanning the gap. The CDR3 sequence is 14 residues long. CDR3 DNA sequence: TGTGCCAGCAGCCCGCAGGGCATTAGGGAGACCCAGTACTTC. Translating gives CASSPQGIRETQYF.

The rearrangement uses TRBV2 and TRBJ2-3, with 12 bases fitting TRBD2. The CDR3 is made up of 16 amino acids. Trimming took 4 bases from V and 0 from J; bases not matched to a gene: 2. CDR1 and CDR2 (germline): SNHLY, FYNNEI. The CDR3 DNA reads as TGTGCCAGCAGTGTAGGGACTAGCGGGAGCACAGATACGCAGTATTTT. Protein product: CASSVGTSGSTDTQYF.

This clone is a singleton in its sample. The V and J genes are TRBV2 and TRBJ1-5, with TRBD1 matching over 9 bases. CDR1 is SNHLY, CDR2 FYNNEI, per germline. This CDR3 spans 14 amino acids. V dropped 6 bases and J dropped 7; count of bases not matched to a gene: 7. CDR3 sequence: CASSGDREYQPQHF. The CDR3 region has the DNA TGTGCCAGCAGCGGGGACAGGGAGTACCAGCCCCAGCATTTT.

The CDR3 DNA follows: TGTGCCAGCAGCTTACAGAGCGGGGCAGTCTACGAGCAGTACTTC. The encoded protein is CASSLQSGAVYEQYF. The chain links TRBV7-3 to TRBJ2-7, with 7 bases fitting TRBD2. The V gene end was trimmed by 2 bases and the J gene end by 3 bases; junction bases not matched to a gene: 7. Germline CDR1 reads SGHTA; CDR2 reads FQGTGA. The CDR3 is made up of 15 amino acids.

The V call is TRBV10-3, the J call TRBJ1-1; the D is unclear. The CDR3 runs to 12 residues. V gave up 5 bases and J gave up 3 bases, with 7 bases separating them. Germline CDR1 and CDR2: ENHRY and SYGVKD. In DNA, the CDR3 is TGTGCCATCAGTAGCTTGGACACTGAAGCTTTCTTT. It specifies CAISSLDTEAFF.